This is a list of T cell receptor beta chains from one sample in a study of CD8+CD57+ T cells in acquired aplastic anemia. TCRdb redid the calling of the reads with MiXCR, one entry per CDR3 protein. Here the sample spans over 200,000 distinct CDR3 sequences, over 60% being singletons. Material for sequencing was sorted CD4+, CD8+, or CD8+CD57+ T cells (not recorded which) from PBMCs. The receptors originated from a human donor in good health. Both conserved end residues are part of each CDR3. The order of the fields is clone size, J gene, V gene, D gene, CDR3 DNA, CDR3 protein. A D gene is named only where the DNA matches it firmly. Not every row has a clone size; where given, it reads once, few, many or a size class.

- | TRBJ2-2 | TRBV5-1 | TRBD1 | TGCGCCAGCAGCTCGGGACAGGTCACCGGGGAGCTGTTTTTT | CASSSGQVTGELFF
- | TRBJ2-7 | TRBV29-1 | TRBD2 | TGCAGCGTTGAGCTCGCTAGCGGAGGGGAAGAGCAGTACTTC | CSVELASGGEEQYF
- | TRBJ1-5 | TRBV19 | - | TGTGCCAGTATAAATTGGAATAGCAATCAGCCCCAGCATTTT | CASINWNSNQPQHF
- | TRBJ1-2 | TRBV29-1 | - | TGCAGCGTTGAGGCAGACTATGGCTACACCTTC | CSVEADYGYTF
few | TRBJ2-7 | TRBV12-3/TRBV12-4 | TRBD2 | TGTGCCAGCAGTTTAAGCGGGGGTTACGAGCAGTACTTC | CASSLSGGYEQYF
many | TRBJ2-2 | TRBV25-1 | - | TGTGCCAGCAGTGAATACGGGCTAGCGAACACCGGGGAGCTGTTTTTT | CASSEYGLANTGELFF
many | TRBJ2-7 | TRBV6-5 | - | TGTGCCAGCAGTTACTGGAATGGGTACGAGCAGTACTTC | CASSYWNGYEQYF
- | TRBJ2-1 | TRBV19 | - | TGTGCCAGTGGTATCGGTCTTACCAATGAGCGGTTCTTC | CASGIGLTNERFF
- | TRBJ1-5 | TRBV15 | - | TGTGCCACCAGCAGAGACGGACAGCCAAATCAGCCCCAGCATTTT | CATSRDGQPNQPQHF
- | TRBJ1-1 | TRBV20-1 | - | TGCAGTGCTAGAAGCGGAAATATGAACACTGAAGCTTTCTTT | CSARSGNMNTEAFF
- | TRBJ2-5 | TRBV10-1 | - | TGCGCCAGCAGTGAGGGGCGAGATGAGACCCAGTACTTC | CASSEGRDETQYF
- | TRBJ2-7 | TRBV15 | - | TGTGCCACCAGCTTAAATCCAATTAACACCTACGAGCAGTACTTC | CATSLNPINTYEQYF
- | TRBJ2-7 | TRBV20-1 | TRBD1 | TGCAGTGCTAGAGACCGGACAGGGCAATACGAGCAGTACTTC | CSARDRTGQYEQYF
- | TRBJ1-2 | TRBV10-3 | TRBD1 | TGTGCCAGCAGTCCCAGCACCGGTCAGGGGGCAGCGGGGTATGGCTACACCTTC | CASSPSTGQGAAGYGYTF
- | TRBJ2-3 | TRBV7-9 | - | TGTGCAGAGGAGATTACCACAGATACGCAGTATTTT | CAEEITTDTQYF
- | TRBJ2-7 | TRBV7-8 | - | TGTGCCAGTGCTTGGGGTAATACCTACGAGCAGTACTTC | CASAWGNTYEQYF
- | TRBJ2-7 | TRBV15 | - | TGTGCCACCAGCAGAGATCAGGTTCTCCACGAGCAGTACTTC | CATSRDQVLHEQYF
- | TRBJ2-3 | TRBV6-1 | - | TGTGCCAGCAGTGAAGAGGGACAAGGAGGCACAGATACGCAGTATTTT | CASSEEGQGGTDTQYF
- | TRBJ2-1 | TRBV20-1 | TRBD2 | TGCAGTGCGAAGACTAGCGACTACAATGAGCAGTTCTTC | CSAKTSDYNEQFF
many | TRBJ1-2 | TRBV27 | TRBD1 | TGTGCCAGCAGTTTAGCCGGGACAGGGGTCGGCTACACCTTC | CASSLAGTGVGYTF
many | TRBJ2-1 | TRBV20-1 | - | TGCAGTGCTAGAGCCCCTTTGGGAGAGAGCTACAATGAGCAGTTCTTC | CSARAPLGESYNEQFF
many | TRBJ1-1 | TRBV7-3 | - | TGTGCCAGCAGCCTCCGGGGGGGGGTAGGGACTGAAGCTTTCTTT | CASSLRGGVGTEAFF
- | TRBJ2-7 | TRBV20-1 | TRBD1 | TGCAGTGCTAGGCTCTGGACAGGGTCCTACGAGCAGTACTTC | CSARLWTGSYEQYF
many | TRBJ1-1 | TRBV5-1 | TRBD1 | TGCGCCAGCAGCTTGGCTCGACAGGGATCAACTGAAGCTTTCTTT | CASSLARQGSTEAFF
- | TRBJ2-3 | TRBV9 | TRBD2 | TGTGCCAGCAGCGCACTTAGCGGGGTCACAGATACGCAGTATTTT | CASSALSGVTDTQYF
once | TRBJ2-3 | TRBV9 | TRBD2 | TGTGCCAGCAGCGCGTCCCCGACGACTAGCGGGAGTGATACGCAGTATTTT | CASSASPTTSGSDTQYF
few | TRBJ2-7 | TRBV14 | TRBD1 | TGTGCCAGCAGCCAATGGACAGGGGGTTGGTCCAAGGAGCAGTACTTC | CASSQWTGGWSKEQYF
many | TRBJ2-3 | TRBV7-8 | - | TGTGCCAGCAGCCCCGGCGAGGAAGATACGCAGTATTTT | CASSPGEEDTQYF
- | TRBJ2-5 | TRBV2 | - | TGTGCCAGCGACGTTAGCGGAGGGGAGACCCAGTACTTC | CASDVSGGETQYF
many | TRBJ2-7 | TRBV4-2 | - | TGTGCCAGCAGCCAAGATCTTGGAAGCTCCTACGAGCAGTACTTC | CASSQDLGSSYEQYF
- | TRBJ2-1 | TRBV9 | - | TGTGCCAGCAGCGTATACGGGGGCTTTGAGCAGTTCTTC | CASSVYGGFEQFF
many | TRBJ1-2 | TRBV5-6 | - | TGTGCCAGCAGCCCCCGAGGTGCATATGGCTACACCTTC | CASSPRGAYGYTF
- | TRBJ2-2 | TRBV20-1 | TRBD2 | TGCAGTGCCCCTAGCGGGGGCGTGTTTACCGGGGAGCTGTTTTTT | CSAPSGGVFTGELFF
many | TRBJ2-1 | TRBV10-3 | - | TGTGCCATCAGTGGGGCAATTCCATCGGTCAATGAGCAGTTCTTC | CAISGAIPSVNEQFF
- | TRBJ1-2 | TRBV24-1 | - | TGTGCCACCAGTGACGCATACACTGGCGGCTACACCTTC | CATSDAYTGGYTF
few | TRBJ1-1 | TRBV4-2 | TRBD1 | TGTGCCAGCAGCCAAGTCCCCCAAGGACAGGGGGACAACACTGAAGCTTTCTTT | CASSQVPQGQGDNTEAFF
- | TRBJ2-1 | TRBV4-1 | - | TGCGCCAGCAGCCAAAATTCTATTGAGGGACTCCGTTACAATGAGCAGTTCTTC | CASSQNSIEGLRYNEQFF
many | TRBJ2-7 | TRBV4-2 | - | TGTGCCAGCAGCCAAGTAGGTCTAGGAACGACCTATTACGAGCAGTACTTC | CASSQVGLGTTYYEQYF
- | TRBJ1-5 | TRBV15 | - | TGTGCCACCAGCAGAGGTACAGATAGCAATCAGCCCCAGCATTTT | CATSRGTDSNQPQHF
- | TRBJ2-2 | TRBV5-1 | - | TGCGCCAGCAGCTTGGCAGCAGGCCTCGATGTCGGGGAGCTGTTTTTT | CASSLAAGLDVGELFF
- | TRBJ1-2 | TRBV19 | - | TGTGCCAGTAGTATAGCTTACAGGGACTACACCTTC | CASSIAYRDYTF
- | TRBJ1-4 | TRBV20-1 | TRBD1 | TGCAGTGCTACACCACAGGGGGCTTATGAAAAACTGTTTTTT | CSATPQGAYEKLFF
- | TRBJ2-1 | TRBV19 | TRBD2 | TGTGCCAGTAGTACTAGCGGGTTCTCCTACAATGAGCAGTTCTTC | CASSTSGFSYNEQFF
- | TRBJ2-7 | TRBV9 | TRBD2 | TGTGCCAGCAGCGTAGGCTTGCGGGAGAGGATTTCCGAGCAGTACTTC | CASSVGLRERISEQYF
- | TRBJ2-5 | TRBV9 | TRBD2 | TGTGCCAGCAGCCCAATAGCGGGAGGAGAAGAGACCCAGTACTTC | CASSPIAGGEETQYF
- | TRBJ1-2 | TRBV29-1 | - | TGCAGCGTTGAAAAGCAAACAGGGACCTATGGCTACACCTTC | CSVEKQTGTYGYTF
- | TRBJ2-7 | TRBV20-1 | - | TGCAGTGCCGTTTACGGGGGCGGCGAGCAGTACTTC | CSAVYGGGEQYF
- | TRBJ1-1 | TRBV24-1 | - | TGTGCCACCAGTGAAGGAGGGAAATATGAAGCTTTCTTT | CATSEGGKYEAFF
once | TRBJ2-5 | TRBV20-1 | - | TGCAGTGCTAGATATTCGGCCGCCACAGAGACCCAGTACTTC | CSARYSAATETQYF
- | TRBJ2-6 | TRBV25-1 | TRBD1 | TGTGCCAGCAGGGGTTCGGGACAGGGACCTTCTGGGGCCAACGTCCTGACTTTC | CASRGSGQGPSGANVLTF
- | TRBJ2-7 | TRBV5-1 | - | TGCGCCAGCAGTGAGGCGACAGCTTACGAGCAGTACTTC | CASSEATAYEQYF
few | TRBJ1-5 | TRBV7-9 | - | TGTGCCAGCAGCTTAGAAGGACAGCCCCAGCATTTT | CASSLEGQPQHF
- | TRBJ1-5 | TRBV4-3 | - | TGCGCCAGCAGCCAAGAACAGGGCCCTACTGGGAATCAGCCCCAGCATTTT | CASSQEQGPTGNQPQHF
many | TRBJ1-2 | TRBV6-2/TRBV6-3 | - | TGTGCCAGCAGTTACTCGACTGGGACAATCTATGGCTACACCTTC | CASSYSTGTIYGYTF